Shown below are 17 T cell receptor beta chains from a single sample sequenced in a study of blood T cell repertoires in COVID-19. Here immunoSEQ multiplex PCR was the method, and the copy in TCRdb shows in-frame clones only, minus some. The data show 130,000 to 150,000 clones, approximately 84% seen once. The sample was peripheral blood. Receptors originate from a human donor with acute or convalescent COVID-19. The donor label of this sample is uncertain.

CDR3 in DNA: TGTGCCACCAGTGATCGGACAGGAGGGTATGGCTACACCTTC. As protein: CATSDRTGGYGYTF. V and J are TRBV24-1 and TRBJ1-2, with 7 positions matching TRBD1. V lost 3 bases to trimming and J lost 5 bases; unmatched junction nucleotides: 5. Germline V gene lookup returns CDR1 KGHDR and CDR2 SFDVKD. The CDR3 is 14 residues long.

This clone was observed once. As DNA, the CDR3 is TGTGCCAGCAGCAAACGGCAGGGGAGAGGTTACTACGAGCAGTACGTC. Its translation is CASSKRQGRGYYEQYV. This rearrangement joins TRBV21-1 to TRBJ2-7; TRBD1 was called by the table and not checked on the DNA. TRBV21-1 is a pseudogene segment. The CDR3 extends over 16 amino acids.

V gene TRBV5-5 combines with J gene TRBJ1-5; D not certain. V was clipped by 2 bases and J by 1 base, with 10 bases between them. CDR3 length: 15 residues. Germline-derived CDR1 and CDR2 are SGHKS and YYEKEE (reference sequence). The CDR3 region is CASSFAPISNQPQHF. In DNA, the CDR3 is TGTGCCAGCAGCTTTGCGCCCATAAGCAATCAGCCCCAGCATTTT.

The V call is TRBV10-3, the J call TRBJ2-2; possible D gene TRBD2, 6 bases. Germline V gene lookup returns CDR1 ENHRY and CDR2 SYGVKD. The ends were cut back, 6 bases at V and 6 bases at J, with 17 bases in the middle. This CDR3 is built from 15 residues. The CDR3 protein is CAIREPGEKAGELFF. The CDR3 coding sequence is TGTGCCATCAGAGAACCGGGAGAGAAAGCCGGGGAGCTGTTTTTT.

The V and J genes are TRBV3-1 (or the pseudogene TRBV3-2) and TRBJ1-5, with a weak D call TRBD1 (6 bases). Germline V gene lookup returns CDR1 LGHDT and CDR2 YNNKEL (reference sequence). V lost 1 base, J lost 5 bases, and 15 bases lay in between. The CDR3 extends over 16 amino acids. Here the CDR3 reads CASSQGGGHGDQPQHF. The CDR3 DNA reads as TGTGCCAGCAGCCAAGGAGGGGGACACGGGGATCAGCCCCAGCATTTT.

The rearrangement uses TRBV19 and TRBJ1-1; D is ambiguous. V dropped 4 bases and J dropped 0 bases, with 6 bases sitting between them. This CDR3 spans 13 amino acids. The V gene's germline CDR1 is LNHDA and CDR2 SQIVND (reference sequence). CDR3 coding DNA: TGTGCCAGTAGTACGCAGATGAACACTGAAGCTTTCTTT. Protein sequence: CASSTQMNTEAFF.

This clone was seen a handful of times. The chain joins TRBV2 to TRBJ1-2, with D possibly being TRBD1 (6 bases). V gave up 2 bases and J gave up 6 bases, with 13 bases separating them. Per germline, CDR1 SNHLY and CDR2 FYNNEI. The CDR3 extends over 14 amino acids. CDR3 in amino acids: CASSESTGFNGYTF. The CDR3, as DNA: TGTGCCAGCAGTGAATCCACAGGGTTCAATGGCTACACCTTC.

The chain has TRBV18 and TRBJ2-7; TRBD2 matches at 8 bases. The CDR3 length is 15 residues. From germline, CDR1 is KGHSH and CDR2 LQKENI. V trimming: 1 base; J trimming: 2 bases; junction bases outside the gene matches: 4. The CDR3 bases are TGTGCCAGCTCACCACGGACTAGCCAAACCTACGAGCAGTACGTC. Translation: CASSPRTSQTYEQYV.

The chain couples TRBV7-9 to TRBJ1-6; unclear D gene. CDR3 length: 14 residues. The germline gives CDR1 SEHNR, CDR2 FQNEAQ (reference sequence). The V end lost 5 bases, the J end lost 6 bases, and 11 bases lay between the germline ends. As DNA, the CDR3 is TGTGCCAGCAGCAGAGAGATAGTTAATTCACCCCTCCACTTT. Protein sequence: CASSREIVNSPLHF.

CDR3 nucleotides: TGCGCCAGCAGCCCCCGAGACCTAGGGGACACTGAAGCTTTCTTT. It codes for CASSPRDLGDTEAFF. The chain has TRBV4-1 and TRBJ1-1, with D possibly TRBD1 on 5 matching bases. CDR3 size: 15 residues. Germline CDR1 reads MGHRA; CDR2 reads YSYEKL. V was trimmed by 4 bases and J by 3 bases, leaving 15 bases between them.

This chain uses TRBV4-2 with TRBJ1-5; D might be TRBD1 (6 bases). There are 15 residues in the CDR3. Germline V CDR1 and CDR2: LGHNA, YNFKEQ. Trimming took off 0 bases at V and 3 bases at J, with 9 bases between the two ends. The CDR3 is CASSQDTGSNQPQHF. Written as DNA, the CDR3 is TGTGCCAGCAGCCAAGATACAGGGTCCAATCAGCCCCAGCATTTT.

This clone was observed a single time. CDR3 in DNA: TGTGCCAGCAGTCCCCGGGGTAATCAGCCCCAGCATTTT. Its translation is CASSPRGNQPQHF. The genes are TRBV6-5 and TRBJ1-5; no reliable D call. Germline assignment: CDR1 MNHEY and CDR2 SVGAGI. Trimming pared 5 bases from V and 4 bases from J, leaving 9 bases between. The CDR3 consists of 13 residues.

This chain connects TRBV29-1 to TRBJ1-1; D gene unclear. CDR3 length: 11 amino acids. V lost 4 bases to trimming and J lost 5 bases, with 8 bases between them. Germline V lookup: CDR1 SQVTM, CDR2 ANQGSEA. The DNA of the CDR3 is TGCAGCGTTGTTGGAGGAACTGAAGCTTTCTTT. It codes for CSVVGGTEAFF.

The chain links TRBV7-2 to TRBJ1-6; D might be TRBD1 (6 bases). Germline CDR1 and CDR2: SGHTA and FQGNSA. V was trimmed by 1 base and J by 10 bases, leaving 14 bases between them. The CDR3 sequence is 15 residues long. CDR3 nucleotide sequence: TGTGCCAGCAGCTTAGTGGGACAACTCGAATCACCCCTCCACTTT. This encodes CASSLVGQLESPLHF.

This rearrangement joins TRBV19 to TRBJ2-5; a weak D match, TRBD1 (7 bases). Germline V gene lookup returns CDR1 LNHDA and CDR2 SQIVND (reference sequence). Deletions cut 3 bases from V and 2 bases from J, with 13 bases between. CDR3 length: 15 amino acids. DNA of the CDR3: TGTGCCAGTAGTATCGGCAGGGGGGTACAAGAGACCCAGTACTTC. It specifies CASSIGRGVQETQYF.

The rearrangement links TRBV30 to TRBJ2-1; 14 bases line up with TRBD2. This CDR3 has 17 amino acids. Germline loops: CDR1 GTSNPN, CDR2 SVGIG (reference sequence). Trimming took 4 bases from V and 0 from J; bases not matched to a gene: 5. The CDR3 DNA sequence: TGTGCCTGGAAGTCGGGGACTAGCGGGAGCTCCTACAATGAGCAGTTCTTC. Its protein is CAWKSGTSGSSYNEQFF. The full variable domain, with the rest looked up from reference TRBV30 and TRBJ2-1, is SQTIHQWPATLVQPVGSPLSLECTVEGTSNPNLYWYRQAAGRGLQLLFYSVGIGQISSEVPQNLSASRPQDRQFILSSKKLLLSDSGFYLCAWKSGTSGSSYNEQFFGPGTRLTVL.

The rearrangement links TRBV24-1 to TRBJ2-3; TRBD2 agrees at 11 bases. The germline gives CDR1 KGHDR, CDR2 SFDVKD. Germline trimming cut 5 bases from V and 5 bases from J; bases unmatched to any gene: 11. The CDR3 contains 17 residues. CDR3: CATSGRNSGRARDTQYF. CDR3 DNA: TGTGCCACCAGTGGCCGAAATAGCGGGAGGGCCCGAGATACGCAGTATTTT.